This T cell receptor (beta chain) was captured in a study of cytomegalovirus exposure and HLA in healthy donors. Study context: When 350 to 500 donors were genotyped, about 80% of them were found to fall in the Caucasian-associated ancestry cluster.

It was with 60 Vbeta and 13 Jbeta primers that the PCR ran. Produced via immunoSEQ multiplex PCR; TCRdb's table is partial and in-frame only. The data hold over 75,000 clones, with about nine tenths observed a single time. The germline gives CDR1 MGHRA, CDR2 YSYEKL. The CDR3 covers 16 residues. V lost 4 bases, J lost 10 bases, and 23 bases lay in between. Healthy bone marrow donors made up the donor group. The V gene is TRBV4-1, the J gene TRBJ1-5; no clear D gene. The receptor was isolated from a man aged 25 to 40 in good health and CMV-seropositive. Sequenced input: PBMCs. CDR3: CASSPPSGPQLKPQHF. The DNA of the CDR3 is TGCGCCAGCAGCCCCCCCAGCGGCCCCCAATTAAAACCCCAGCATTTT.